These T cell receptor beta chains were read from a single sample in a study of technical replicates of blood from a few donors. Method: immunoSEQ multiplex PCR; TCRdb's copy keeps in-frame clones and lacks some. Of around 92,000 clones in the sample, approximately 95% are singletons; the top ten hold 0.23%. Source material: T cells isolated from PBMCs. Receptor source: a human donor in good health. The CDR3 runs from the conserved cysteine through the conserved F or W. The order of the fields is J gene, V gene, D gene, clone size, CDR3 DNA, CDR3 protein. D genes are given only for firm matches. A row's size may be missing; if present it is once, few, many or a size class.

j_gene: TRBJ1-1; v_gene: TRBV27; d_gene: -; abundance: -; CDR3nt: TGTGCCAGCAGTCCCGACAGGACGACCACTGAAGCTTTCTTT; CDR3aa: CASSPDRTTTEAFF
j_gene: TRBJ2-5; v_gene: TRBV25-1; d_gene: TRBD2; abundance: -; CDR3nt: TGTGCCAGCAGTGAATCCCTAGCGGGAGGACTCCAAGAGACCCAGTACTTC; CDR3aa: CASSESLAGGLQETQYF
j_gene: TRBJ2-2; v_gene: TRBV4-1; d_gene: TRBD2; abundance: -; CDR3nt: TGCGCCAGCAGCCAATTCATAGGGGAGGGCGGGGAGCTGTTTTTT; CDR3aa: CASSQFIGEGGELFF
j_gene: TRBJ2-7; v_gene: TRBV5-1; d_gene: -; abundance: few; CDR3nt: TGCGCCAGCAGCTTGGACCCTAGCGTCTCCTACGAGCAGTACTTC; CDR3aa: CASSLDPSVSYEQYF
j_gene: TRBJ2-3; v_gene: TRBV6-5; d_gene: TRBD2; abundance: -; CDR3nt: TGTGCCAGCGCATCTAGCGGGGACACAGATACGCAGTATTTT; CDR3aa: CASASSGDTDTQYF
j_gene: TRBJ1-1; v_gene: TRBV2; d_gene: TRBD1; abundance: few; CDR3nt: TGTGCCAGCAGTGATATGGACAGGGGGTTTAAGCTTTTT; CDR3aa: CASSDMDRGFKLF
j_gene: TRBJ2-7; v_gene: TRBV30; d_gene: TRBD1; abundance: -; CDR3nt: TGTGCCTGCGCAGGGGGATACGAGCAGTACTTC; CDR3aa: CACAGGYEQYF
j_gene: TRBJ1-1; v_gene: TRBV18; d_gene: -; abundance: -; CDR3nt: TGTGCCAGCTCACCAACGGGCCGAGGGACTGAAGCTTTCTTT; CDR3aa: CASSPTGRGTEAFF
j_gene: TRBJ1-1; v_gene: TRBV4-1; d_gene: -; abundance: once; CDR3nt: TGCGCCAGCAGCGGACAGACACTTGAAGCTTTCTTT; CDR3aa: CASSGQTLEAFF
j_gene: TRBJ1-1; v_gene: TRBV30; d_gene: -; abundance: few; CDR3nt: TGTGCCTGGAGTCCAGCGCAAGCTTTCTTT; CDR3aa: CAWSPAQAFF
j_gene: TRBJ2-7; v_gene: TRBV28; d_gene: -; abundance: -; CDR3nt: TGTGCCAGCAGTAAGCCTAGATTAGGGGCCTACGAGCAGTACTTC; CDR3aa: CASSKPRLGAYEQYF
j_gene: TRBJ2-2; v_gene: TRBV30; d_gene: TRBD1; abundance: -; CDR3nt: TGTGCCTGGAAGGGACAGTACACCGGGGAGCTGTTTTTT; CDR3aa: CAWKGQYTGELFF
j_gene: TRBJ1-6; v_gene: TRBV6-5; d_gene: TRBD1; abundance: -; CDR3nt: TGTGCCAGCAGTCCCGGGAACAGGGGCCCTTCACCCCTCCACTTT; CDR3aa: CASSPGNRGPSPLHF
j_gene: TRBJ2-5; v_gene: TRBV4-2; d_gene: TRBD2; abundance: -; CDR3nt: TGTGCCAGCAGCCAAGGAGTGGCGGGGGGGTACCAAGAGACCCAGTACTTC; CDR3aa: CASSQGVAGGYQETQYF
j_gene: TRBJ1-1; v_gene: TRBV19; d_gene: -; abundance: -; CDR3nt: TGTGCCAGTAGTATATCCCCCCAGGGTTTGTGGACTGAAGCTTTCTTT; CDR3aa: CASSISPQGLWTEAFF
j_gene: TRBJ1-4; v_gene: TRBV15; d_gene: TRBD1; abundance: -; CDR3nt: TGTGCCACCAGCAGAGAAGGGACAGGAGAGGAAAAACTGTTTTTT; CDR3aa: CATSREGTGEEKLFF
j_gene: TRBJ2-7; v_gene: TRBV7-9; d_gene: -; abundance: -; CDR3nt: TGTGCCAGCAGCTCCCAGTCACGCCACGAGCAGTACTTC; CDR3aa: CASSSQSRHEQYF
j_gene: TRBJ2-7; v_gene: TRBV5-6; d_gene: -; abundance: -; CDR3nt: TGTGCCAGCAGCGAAACGGGAGTGGGCGAGCAGTACTTC; CDR3aa: CASSETGVGEQYF
j_gene: TRBJ2-7; v_gene: TRBV2; d_gene: TRBD2; abundance: -; CDR3nt: TGTGCCAGCAGTGAAGCAGGGACTAGCGCCTACGAGCAGTACTTC; CDR3aa: CASSEAGTSAYEQYF
j_gene: TRBJ2-1; v_gene: TRBV27; d_gene: TRBD2; abundance: -; CDR3nt: TGTGCCAGCAATGGGCGGGGAACTAGCGGGAAGGGTTTTGAGAATGAGCAGTTCTTC; CDR3aa: CASNGRGTSGKGFENEQFF
j_gene: TRBJ1-6; v_gene: TRBV27; d_gene: -; abundance: -; CDR3nt: TGTGCCAGCAGTTTATCTAGGGGCTCACCCCTCCACTTT; CDR3aa: CASSLSRGSPLHF
j_gene: TRBJ2-7; v_gene: TRBV10-1; d_gene: TRBD2; abundance: -; CDR3nt: TGCGCCAGCAGTGAGTACAGGACTAGCGGGAGTATCTACGAGCAGTACTTC; CDR3aa: CASSEYRTSGSIYEQYF
j_gene: TRBJ2-5; v_gene: TRBV25-1; d_gene: -; abundance: once; CDR3nt: TGTGCCAGCAGTGTCCACAGGGGGGGCGAAGAGACCCAGTACTTC; CDR3aa: CASSVHRGGEETQYF
j_gene: TRBJ2-3; v_gene: TRBV19; d_gene: -; abundance: -; CDR3nt: TGTGCCAGTGCTGGCCTACTAGGCGAGAGATCAGAAGATACGCAGTATTTT; CDR3aa: CASAGLLGERSEDTQYF
j_gene: TRBJ2-5; v_gene: TRBV28; d_gene: TRBD1; abundance: -; CDR3nt: TGTGCCAGCAAGGACCCGGGACAGCAAGAGACCCAGTACTTC; CDR3aa: CASKDPGQQETQYF
j_gene: TRBJ1-6; v_gene: TRBV7-9; d_gene: -; abundance: -; CDR3nt: TGTGCCAGCAGATTAACGGGAGGTAATTCACCCCTCCACTTT; CDR3aa: CASRLTGGNSPLHF
j_gene: TRBJ2-3; v_gene: TRBV10-1; d_gene: -; abundance: -; CDR3nt: TGCGCCAGCAGTGAGTTTGTCTTTGATACGCAGTATTTT; CDR3aa: CASSEFVFDTQYF
j_gene: TRBJ2-2; v_gene: TRBV11-3; d_gene: TRBD2; abundance: -; CDR3nt: TGTGCCAGCAGCTCAAAGCGGGGGGGAACCGGGGAGCTGTTTTTT; CDR3aa: CASSSKRGGTGELFF
j_gene: TRBJ1-4; v_gene: TRBV5-1; d_gene: -; abundance: -; CDR3nt: TGCGCCAGCAGCTTGAGTCAAAGAGGCGATGAAAAACTGTTTTTT; CDR3aa: CASSLSQRGDEKLFF
j_gene: TRBJ1-5; v_gene: TRBV19; d_gene: -; abundance: -; CDR3nt: TGTGCCAGTAGTATTTGGAGAGGAGTCAATCAGCCCCAGCATTTT; CDR3aa: CASSIWRGVNQPQHF
j_gene: TRBJ1-5; v_gene: TRBV19; d_gene: -; abundance: -; CDR3nt: TGTGCCAGTAGCCAGCAGGGGACCGATAGCAATCAGCCCCAGCATTTT; CDR3aa: CASSQQGTDSNQPQHF